This T cell receptor (beta chain) derives from a study of control samples from healthy donors and cancer patients. Unmatched junction bases numbered 12, after V lost 5 bases and J lost 5 bases. From germline, CDR1 is SNHLY and CDR2 FYNNEI. The CDR3 is 16 residues long. Assay: immunoSEQ multiplex PCR; the TCRdb copy retains only in-frame clones and omits some. The repertoire holds some 120,000 clones, more than 80% seen once, with less than 1.5% in the top ten. The sequence derives from a woman between 50 and 59 years old with colorectal cancer. The rearrangement joins TRBV2 to TRBJ1-1, with 9 positions matching TRBD1. The specimen sequenced was PBMCs. The CDR3 region is CASSKTPGQGWTEAFF. CDR3 nucleotide sequence: TGTGCCAGCAGTAAGACCCCGGGACAGGGATGGACTGAAGCTTTCTTT.